Listed below are T cell receptor beta chains from one sample, sequenced in a study of cytomegalovirus exposure and HLA in healthy donors. Clones were sequenced by immunoSEQ multiplex PCR, and TCRdb holds only the in-frame ones, with some missing. Among 250,000 to 400,000 clones listed, roughly 90% were seen once. The sample taken for sequencing was PBMCs. These receptor sequences come from a man between 25 and 39 years old in good health and CMV-seronegative. Both conserved end residues are part of each CDR3. Each record gives: V gene, D gene, J gene, clone size, CDR3 DNA, CDR3 protein. A D gene is named only where the DNA matches it firmly. Expanded clones are given a class, and other clones once, few, many or no size at all.

TRBV4-1	TRBD1	TRBJ1-2	few	TGCGCCAGCAGCGGCGGGGACAGGTTCTATGGCTACACCTTC	CASSGGDRFYGYTF
TRBV5-1	TRBD1	TRBJ1-2	-	TGCGCCAGCAGCTTGGAGGGGGGACAGAAGTACTATGGCTACACCTTC	CASSLEGGQKYYGYTF
TRBV9	-	TRBJ1-2	-	TGTGCCAGCAGCGTAGCAGGGGAAGCGGATATCTATGGCTACACCTTC	CASSVAGEADIYGYTF
TRBV18	TRBD1	TRBJ2-7	-	TGTGCCAGCTCACTAGGACAGGGGGCAGGGAACGAGCAGTACTTC	CASSLGQGAGNEQYF
TRBV10-3	TRBD1	TRBJ1-1	once	TGTGCCATCACGGGTGAGGGGGCGAGGACTGAAGCTTTCTTT	CAITGEGARTEAFF
TRBV10-1	TRBD1	TRBJ2-3	-	TGCGCCAGCAGCATCAGACAGGGATCATTGGATACGCAGTATTTT	CASSIRQGSLDTQYF
TRBV2	TRBD1	TRBJ2-7	-	TGTGCCAGCAGTAGGGACAGGAGACAAACCTACGAGCAGTACTTC	CASSRDRRQTYEQYF
TRBV29-1	TRBD1	TRBJ1-1	-	TGCAGCTTCAGGGGGCGGGGGAAGGACACTGAAGCTTTCTTT	CSFRGRGKDTEAFF
TRBV30	TRBD1	TRBJ1-4	-	TGTGCCTGGAGTCCAGGGACAGCTCCTCATGAAAAACTGTTTTTT	CAWSPGTAPHEKLFF
TRBV10-1	TRBD1	TRBJ1-1	-	TGCGCCAGCAGTGAGTCCGCCGGGACAGGGACTGAAGCTTTCTTT	CASSESAGTGTEAFF
TRBV11-2	-	TRBJ1-2	-	TGTGCCAGCAGCGATCGAGGGGGTTATGGCTACACCTTC	CASSDRGGYGYTF
TRBV21-1	-	TRBJ1-5	-	TGTGCCAGCACCCGAAGGCGGGCAGGGACTATACAGCCCCAGCATTTT	CASTRRRAGTIQPQHF
TRBV18	-	TRBJ1-4	-	TGTGCCAGCTCACAAAACGCGGGTCCTAATGAAAAACTGTTTTTT	CASSQNAGPNEKLFF
TRBV18	-	TRBJ1-4	-	TGTGCCAGCTCAAGGACAGTTCAAAATGAAAAACTGTTTTTT	CASSRTVQNEKLFF
TRBV11-2	-	TRBJ2-7	-	TGTGCCAGCAGCTTAGAAATTGGACAGATCACTACGAGGGAGCAGTACTTC	CASSLEIGQITTREQYF
TRBV21-1	-	TRBJ1-5	-	TGTGCCAGCCTAGTGGCAGGGGCTTTCAGCAATCAGCCCCAGCATTTT	CASLVAGAFSNQPQHF
TRBV29-1	TRBD1	TRBJ1-5	once	TGCAGCGTTGCCTTGGGGACAGGGGGGGATCAGCCCCAGCATTTT	CSVALGTGGDQPQHF
TRBV6-1	-	TRBJ1-1	-	TGTGCCAGCAGTCTCAGCTATCGGGGGAACACTGAAGCTTTCTTT	CASSLSYRGNTEAFF
TRBV2	TRBD1	TRBJ1-6	few	TGTGCCAGCAGAACCGGGACAGGGGGCTCTTCACCCCTCCACTTT	CASRTGTGGSSPLHF
TRBV2	TRBD1	TRBJ2-4	-	TGTGCCAGCAGTGAAGCAGGGGGCCTAGCCAAAAACATTCAGTACTTC	CASSEAGGLAKNIQYF
TRBV2	TRBD1	TRBJ1-2	-	TGTGCCAGCAGTGAGGACAGGTTAAACTATGGCTACACCTTC	CASSEDRLNYGYTF
TRBV5-6	-	TRBJ2-3	-	TGTGCCAGCAGCTTGGTGCCAGGCCCTAGCACAGATACGCAGTATTTT	CASSLVPGPSTDTQYF
TRBV29-1	-	TRBJ1-5	-	TGCAGCGTTGCTGACAGTCCCAATAGCAATCAGCCCCAGCATTTT	CSVADSPNSNQPQHF
TRBV9	TRBD1	TRBJ1-2	-	TGTGCCAGCAGCCCGACAGGGGCGCGAGCTAACTATGGCTACACCTTC	CASSPTGARANYGYTF
TRBV6-1	TRBD1	TRBJ2-2	-	TGTGCCAGCAGGGAACAGCGCGGGACAGGGGTAACCGGGGAGCTGTTTTTT	CASREQRGTGVTGELFF
TRBV7-2	-	TRBJ2-7	-	TGTGCCAGCAGCTTAGTTCCGGGGAGCTACGAGCAGTACTTC	CASSLVPGSYEQYF
TRBV6-6	TRBD1	TRBJ1-1	-	TGTGCCAGCAGTTGGGACAGTCTGGGGACTGAAGCTTTCTTT	CASSWDSLGTEAFF
TRBV6-4	-	TRBJ1-5	-	TGTGCCAGCAGTGACAGGGAGCAGCCCCAGCATTTT	CASSDREQPQHF
TRBV4-1	TRBD1	TRBJ1-5	-	TGCGCCAGCAGCCAAATTCCCGGGACAGGGGGCAATCAGCCCCAGCATTTT	CASSQIPGTGGNQPQHF
TRBV4-3	-	TRBJ2-1	few	TGCGCCAGCAGCCAGGGGTACAGGGATAATGAGCAGTTCTTC	CASSQGYRDNEQFF
TRBV14	-	TRBJ1-3	-	TGTGCCAGCAGCCCCTGGGGGGGGCTTGGAAACACCATATATTTT	CASSPWGGLGNTIYF
TRBV4-3	TRBD2	TRBJ2-3	-	TGCGCCAGCAGCCAATCCTCTAGCGGGGGAACGGGGAGTACGCAGTATTTT	CASSQSSSGGTGSTQYF
TRBV27	TRBD2	TRBJ2-3	once	TGTGCCAGCAGTCCACTAGCGGGGGCTAGCACAGATACGCAGTATTTT	CASSPLAGASTDTQYF
TRBV29-1	TRBD1	TRBJ2-2	-	TGCAGCGTACTGACAGGGGAAGCGGCCGGGGAGCTGTTTTTT	CSVLTGEAAGELFF
TRBV20-1	-	TRBJ1-1	-	TGCAATGCTAGACCGGGCACTGAAGCTTTCTTT	CNARPGTEAFF
TRBV5-5	TRBD1	TRBJ2-7	once	TGTGCCAGCAGCATTCGGACAGGCTCTGGGTACGAGCAGTACTTC	CASSIRTGSGYEQYF
TRBV7-2	TRBD2	TRBJ2-6	-	TGTGCCAGCAGCTTACGACTAGCGGGGGCGATCTCTGGGGCCAACGTCCTGACTTTC	CASSLRLAGAISGANVLTF
TRBV10-1	TRBD1	TRBJ2-1	-	TGCGCCGTCTCCCTAGGAATCCGGGACAGGGAGGATCACTCCTACAATGAGCAGTTCTTC	CAVSLGIRDREDHSYNEQFF
TRBV10-3	-	TRBJ1-2	-	TGTGCCATCAGTGAGTCCTGGCGGGGGGGAAACTATGGCTACACCTTC	CAISESWRGGNYGYTF
TRBV27	TRBD2	TRBJ2-3	-	TGTGCCAGCAGTTTCAGAATGACTAGCGGGGGGTCAAACACAGATACGCAGTATTTT	CASSFRMTSGGSNTDTQYF
TRBV4-3	-	TRBJ2-2	-	TGCGCCAGCAGCCAGCGGGCCGGGGAGCTGTTTTTT	CASSQRAGELFF
TRBV4-1	-	TRBJ1-3	once	TGCGCCAGCAGCCAAGATTATGGAAACACCATATATTTT	CASSQDYGNTIYF
TRBV7-9	-	TRBJ1-3	-	TGTGCCAGCAGCTTAATAGGAGCCTCTGGAAACACCATATATTTT	CASSLIGASGNTIYF
TRBV23-1	-	TRBJ2-7	-	TGCGCCAGCAGTCATAAGGACAGCTACGAGCAGTACTTC	CASSHKDSYEQYF
TRBV29-1	TRBD1	TRBJ2-4	-	TGCAGCGTTGAGGCAGGGGGAAACATTCAGTACTTC	CSVEAGGNIQYF
TRBV18	TRBD1	TRBJ1-1	-	TGTGCCAGCTCACCACTAGGGGGACAGGGCACTGAAGCTTTCTTT	CASSPLGGQGTEAFF
TRBV5-4	TRBD2	TRBJ2-3	-	TGTGCCAGCAGCTTGATCTCCGGGACTATCACAGATACGCAGTATTTT	CASSLISGTITDTQYF
TRBV25-1	TRBD1	TRBJ2-7	-	TGTGCCAGCAGTGAGGCCGGGACAGGAGCTTTGGAGCAGTACTTC	CASSEAGTGALEQYF
TRBV2	-	TRBJ1-3	-	TGTGCCAGCAAAATTACCGGGGGACCTGGAAACACCATATATTTT	CASKITGGPGNTIYF
TRBV18	-	TRBJ2-2	-	TGTGCCAGCTCCCACGGACAGATAAACACCGGGGAGCTGTTTTTT	CASSHGQINTGELFF
TRBV5-1	-	TRBJ2-2	-	TGCGCCAGCAGCTTGGCCGGAGGGACGGACACCGGGGAGCTGTTTTTT	CASSLAGGTDTGELFF
TRBV6-1	TRBD1	TRBJ2-7	-	TGTGCCAGCAGTGACTTGGACAGGCCCGGTGACGAGCAGTACTTC	CASSDLDRPGDEQYF
TRBV4-1	TRBD2	TRBJ2-7	-	TGCGCCAGCAGCCATCCCATCCAGCGGGGGGCCACCTACGAGCAGTACTTC	CASSHPIQRGATYEQYF